Listed below are T cell receptor beta chains from one sample, sequenced in a study of cytomegalovirus exposure and HLA in healthy donors. Measured with immunoSEQ multiplex PCR; TCRdb has only the in-frame clones, and not every one. The sample yields under 200,000 clones, 84% seen once. The sample was PBMCs. These TCRs come from a boy between 2 and 15 years old in good health and CMV-seronegative. Both conserved end residues are part of each CDR3. Each record gives: clone size, V gene, J gene, D gene, CDR3 protein, CDR3 DNA. A D gene is named only where the DNA matches it firmly. Where a row states a size, it is once, few, many or the class of an expanded clone; other rows omit it.

clone_size: few; v_call: TRBV4-1; j_call: TRBJ2-7; d_call: .; cdr3_aa: CASSQDGAPDEQYF; cdr3_nt: TGCGCCAGCAGCCAAGATGGGGCTCCGGACGAGCAGTACTTC
clone_size: once; v_call: TRBV19; j_call: TRBJ2-5; d_call: .; cdr3_aa: CASSPPGSETQYF; cdr3_nt: TGTGCCAGTAGTCCCCCCGGGAGTGAGACCCAGTACTTC
clone_size: .; v_call: TRBV6-1; j_call: TRBJ2-5; d_call: TRBD1; cdr3_aa: CASSGNRGQETQYF; cdr3_nt: TGTGCCAGCAGTGGGAACAGGGGACAGGAGACCCAGTACTTC
clone_size: once; v_call: TRBV29-1; j_call: TRBJ2-7; d_call: TRBD1; cdr3_aa: CSAKDRDGYEQYF; cdr3_nt: TGCAGCGCCAAGGACAGGGATGGATACGAGCAGTACTTC
clone_size: .; v_call: TRBV5-4; j_call: TRBJ1-1; d_call: .; cdr3_aa: CASSGSRGTEAFF; cdr3_nt: TGTGCCAGCAGCGGAAGCAGGGGCACTGAAGCTTTCTTT
clone_size: .; v_call: TRBV4-2; j_call: TRBJ2-1; d_call: TRBD1; cdr3_aa: CASSQDGTGVNNEQFF; cdr3_nt: TGTGCCAGCAGCCAAGATGGGACAGGGGTTAACAATGAGCAGTTCTTC
clone_size: .; v_call: TRBV28; j_call: TRBJ2-5; d_call: .; cdr3_aa: CASSSLGGETQYF; cdr3_nt: TGTGCCAGCAGTTCCCTAGGCGGGGAGACCCAGTACTTC
clone_size: once; v_call: TRBV14; j_call: TRBJ2-3; d_call: TRBD2; cdr3_aa: CASSRGRASTDTQYF; cdr3_nt: TGTGCCAGCAGTCGCGGGAGGGCTAGCACAGATACGCAGTATTTT
clone_size: .; v_call: TRBV6-1; j_call: TRBJ1-5; d_call: .; cdr3_aa: CASSDSFTQPQHF; cdr3_nt: TGTGCCAGCAGTGATAGTTTTACTCAGCCCCAGCATTTT
clone_size: .; v_call: TRBV6-5; j_call: TRBJ2-5; d_call: TRBD1; cdr3_aa: CASSIGTGQETQYF; cdr3_nt: TGTGCCAGCAGTATAGGGACAGGACAAGAGACCCAGTACTTC
clone_size: .; v_call: TRBV4-1; j_call: TRBJ2-1; d_call: TRBD2; cdr3_aa: CASSRRLAGDSEQFF; cdr3_nt: TGCGCCAGCAGCCGGAGGCTAGCGGGAGACAGTGAGCAGTTCTTC
clone_size: .; v_call: TRBV9; j_call: TRBJ2-1; d_call: TRBD1; cdr3_aa: CASSPRDRSGDEQFF; cdr3_nt: TGTGCCAGCAGCCCTCGGGACAGGTCTGGGGATGAGCAGTTCTTC
clone_size: once; v_call: TRBV29-1; j_call: TRBJ2-7; d_call: .; cdr3_aa: CSVYYGSSYEQYF; cdr3_nt: TGCAGCGTTTATTATGGGAGCTCCTACGAGCAGTACTTC
clone_size: once; v_call: TRBV9; j_call: TRBJ2-1; d_call: TRBD1; cdr3_aa: CASSPPSTGPYNEQFF; cdr3_nt: TGTGCCAGCAGCCCCCCCTCGACAGGGCCCTACAATGAGCAGTTCTTC
clone_size: .; v_call: TRBV6-5; j_call: TRBJ2-3; d_call: TRBD1; cdr3_aa: CASSLGQGRTDTQYF; cdr3_nt: TGTGCCAGCAGTTTGGGACAGGGGCGGACAGATACGCAGTATTTT
clone_size: .; v_call: TRBV30; j_call: TRBJ2-7; d_call: .; cdr3_aa: CAWSGEEGVPYEQYF; cdr3_nt: TGTGCCTGGAGTGGGGAGGAGGGCGTCCCGTACGAGCAGTACTTC
clone_size: .; v_call: TRBV6-5; j_call: TRBJ1-2; d_call: TRBD1; cdr3_aa: CASSYRQGYGYTF; cdr3_nt: TGTGCCAGCAGTTATAGACAGGGCTATGGCTACACCTTC
clone_size: .; v_call: TRBV5-6; j_call: TRBJ2-1; d_call: .; cdr3_aa: CASSLTYRSYNEQFF; cdr3_nt: TGTGCCAGCAGCTTGACCTACCGCTCCTACAATGAGCAGTTCTTC
clone_size: .; v_call: TRBV18; j_call: TRBJ2-5; d_call: TRBD1; cdr3_aa: CASSPTGEETQYF; cdr3_nt: TGTGCCAGCTCACCGACAGGGGAAGAGACCCAGTACTTC
clone_size: .; v_call: TRBV25-1; j_call: TRBJ2-7; d_call: .; cdr3_aa: CATELYEQYF; cdr3_nt: TGTGCCACCGAACTCTACGAGCAGTACTTC
clone_size: .; v_call: TRBV15; j_call: TRBJ2-1; d_call: TRBD2; cdr3_aa: CATSGWTSGIYNEQFF; cdr3_nt: TGTGCCACCAGCGGCTGGACTAGCGGGATCTACAATGAGCAGTTCTTC
clone_size: .; v_call: TRBV12-5; j_call: TRBJ2-3; d_call: TRBD2; cdr3_aa: CASGFLLAGGKDTQYF; cdr3_nt: TGTGCTAGTGGTTTCTTACTAGCGGGAGGGAAGGATACGCAGTATTTT
clone_size: .; v_call: TRBV10-3; j_call: TRBJ2-7; d_call: TRBD2; cdr3_aa: CAISGGEGALTYEQYF; cdr3_nt: TGTGCCATCAGTGGGGGGGAGGGAGCGCTTACCTACGAGCAGTACTTC
clone_size: few; v_call: TRBV4-1; j_call: TRBJ2-1; d_call: TRBD2; cdr3_aa: CASSRGLVMDEQFF; cdr3_nt: TGCGCCAGCAGCCGTGGACTAGTCATGGATGAGCAGTTCTTC
clone_size: .; v_call: TRBV5-1; j_call: TRBJ1-1; d_call: TRBD1; cdr3_aa: CASSLGQGGHTEAFF; cdr3_nt: TGCGCCAGCAGCCTGGGACAGGGGGGGCACACTGAAGCTTTCTTT
clone_size: .; v_call: TRBV4-1; j_call: TRBJ1-6; d_call: TRBD1; cdr3_aa: CASSQPGTGGSLHF; cdr3_nt: TGCGCCAGCAGCCAACCTGGGACAGGGGGTTCCCTCCACTTT
clone_size: .; v_call: TRBV28; j_call: TRBJ2-6; d_call: TRBD1; cdr3_aa: CASEGQNGANVLTF; cdr3_nt: TGTGCCAGCGAGGGACAGAATGGGGCCAACGTCCTGACTTTC
clone_size: .; v_call: TRBV9; j_call: TRBJ2-6; d_call: .; cdr3_aa: CASSVSPRDSGANVLTF; cdr3_nt: TGTGCCAGCAGCGTATCCCCCCGGGACTCTGGGGCCAACGTCCTGACTTTC
clone_size: .; v_call: TRBV6-5; j_call: TRBJ2-3; d_call: .; cdr3_aa: CASSLLPSTDTQYF; cdr3_nt: TGTGCCAGCAGCCTACTCCCTAGCACAGATACGCAGTATTTT
clone_size: .; v_call: TRBV29-1; j_call: TRBJ2-7; d_call: TRBD1; cdr3_aa: CSVEDGTDEQYF; cdr3_nt: TGCAGCGTTGAAGATGGGACAGACGAGCAGTACTTC
clone_size: .; v_call: TRBV25-1; j_call: TRBJ2-3; d_call: TRBD1; cdr3_aa: CASPIAGGRSTDTQYF; cdr3_nt: TGTGCCAGTCCTATAGCAGGGGGTCGAAGCACAGATACGCAGTATTTT
clone_size: .; v_call: TRBV28; j_call: TRBJ2-7; d_call: .; cdr3_aa: CASSLSRGGGSIYEQYF; cdr3_nt: TGTGCCAGCAGTTTATCTCGGGGTGGAGGCTCAATTTACGAGCAGTACTTC
clone_size: .; v_call: TRBV21-1; j_call: TRBJ2-1; d_call: .; cdr3_aa: CASSKGGRSGRLNEQFF; cdr3_nt: TGTGCCAGCAGCAAAGGGGGCAGAAGCGGGAGGTTGAATGAGCAGTTCTTC
clone_size: few; v_call: TRBV6-6; j_call: TRBJ2-7; d_call: .; cdr3_aa: CASSYPRDTPLGEQYF; cdr3_nt: TGTGCCAGCAGTTACCCCCGGGACACTCCACTCGGGGAGCAGTACTTC
clone_size: .; v_call: TRBV12-5; j_call: TRBJ2-7; d_call: TRBD2; cdr3_aa: CASGTGTSGYEQYF; cdr3_nt: TGTGCTAGTGGGACCGGGACTAGCGGATACGAGCAGTACTTC
clone_size: .; v_call: TRBV4-2; j_call: TRBJ1-1; d_call: TRBD1; cdr3_aa: CASSSRGPQGDTEAFF; cdr3_nt: TGTGCCAGCAGCTCAAGAGGGCCCCAGGGGGACACTGAAGCTTTCTTT
clone_size: .; v_call: TRBV6-6; j_call: TRBJ1-2; d_call: .; cdr3_aa: CASSPQRDNYGYTF; cdr3_nt: TGTGCCAGCAGTCCTCAGCGAGATAACTATGGCTACACCTTC
clone_size: .; v_call: TRBV10-2; j_call: TRBJ2-7; d_call: .; cdr3_aa: CASSDVGSGYEQYF; cdr3_nt: TGCGCCAGCAGTGACGTCGGGAGTGGCTACGAGCAGTACTTC
clone_size: .; v_call: TRBV6-1; j_call: TRBJ1-5; d_call: .; cdr3_aa: CASSEVWGVSQPQHF; cdr3_nt: TGTGCCAGCAGTGAAGTTTGGGGAGTGAGTCAGCCCCAGCATTTT
clone_size: .; v_call: TRBV7-9; j_call: TRBJ1-6; d_call: .; cdr3_aa: CASSFQGNSPLHF; cdr3_nt: TGTGCCAGCAGCTTTCAGGGTAATTCACCCCTCCACTTT
clone_size: .; v_call: TRBV20-1; j_call: TRBJ2-2; d_call: .; cdr3_aa: CSRGGSGELFF; cdr3_nt: TGCAGTCGCGGTGGGTCTGGGGAGCTGTTTTTT
clone_size: .; v_call: TRBV2; j_call: TRBJ1-1; d_call: .; cdr3_aa: CASSEDGQAFF; cdr3_nt: TGTGCCAGCAGTGAAGACGGTCAAGCTTTCTTT
clone_size: few; v_call: TRBV5-4; j_call: TRBJ2-1; d_call: TRBD2; cdr3_aa: CASSLTQLAGANNEQFF; cdr3_nt: TGTGCCAGCAGCTTGACACAACTAGCGGGGGCTAACAATGAGCAGTTCTTC
clone_size: .; v_call: TRBV21-1; j_call: TRBJ2-2; d_call: .; cdr3_aa: CGSVDTGELFF; cdr3_nt: TGTGGCTCGGTTGACACCGGGGAGCTGTTTTTT
clone_size: .; v_call: TRBV5-1; j_call: TRBJ2-5; d_call: TRBD2; cdr3_aa: CASSRGGQETQYF; cdr3_nt: TGCGCCAGCAGCAGGGGAGGGCAAGAGACCCAGTACTTC
clone_size: .; v_call: TRBV5-1; j_call: TRBJ2-1; d_call: TRBD2; cdr3_aa: CASSPTSGIVYNEQFF; cdr3_nt: TGCGCCAGCAGCCCGACTAGCGGGATCGTCTACAATGAGCAGTTCTTC
clone_size: .; v_call: TRBV4-2; j_call: TRBJ2-3; d_call: TRBD2; cdr3_aa: CAIPAGGRITDTQYF; cdr3_nt: TGTGCCATCCCCGCGGGAGGGCGCATCACAGATACGCAGTATTTT
clone_size: .; v_call: TRBV5-1; j_call: TRBJ2-1; d_call: TRBD2; cdr3_aa: CASRRTSGSWDEQFF; cdr3_nt: TGCGCCAGCAGGCGAACTAGCGGGAGTTGGGATGAGCAGTTCTTC
clone_size: .; v_call: TRBV5-4; j_call: TRBJ1-3; d_call: .; cdr3_aa: CASSLGFSGNTIYF; cdr3_nt: TGTGCCAGCAGCCTAGGATTCTCTGGAAACACCATATATTTT
clone_size: .; v_call: TRBV29-1; j_call: TRBJ2-7; d_call: .; cdr3_aa: CSVVSGFDYEQYF; cdr3_nt: TGCAGCGTTGTATCCGGGTTTGACTACGAGCAGTACTTC